The TCR beta chain under discussion was sequenced for a study of CD8+ T cells in alopecia areata. The V end lost 6 bases, the J end lost 7 bases, and 13 bases lay between the germline ends. The CDR3 contains 13 residues. CDR1 and CDR2 (germline): SNHLY, FYNNEI. This clone was counted a few times. After isolation, RNA underwent reverse transcription to generate cDNA as the sequencing template. Data came from immunoSEQ multiplex PCR; TCRdb stores just in-frame clones and leaves some out. The data show over 200,000 clones, with around 62% seen just once and more than 0.4% held by the top ten. This clonotype was obtained from a human donor with alopecia areata. This specimen was CD4+ T cells sorted from blood, taken at week 0. The gene calls are TRBV2 and TRBJ2-1; D unresolved. CDR3 amino acids: CASSPRTRNEQFF. The CDR3 nucleotides read TGTGCCAGCAGCCCCCGAACCCGGAATGAGCAGTTCTTC.